Described below is a single TCR beta chain sequence and its context. In the original processing: Cell counts per sample came from amplifying reference gene primers. Data came from immunoSEQ multiplex PCR; TCRdb stores just in-frame clones and leaves some out. That table is the source of V, J and clone size, and D and trimming were worked out from the DNA. This table has 150,000 to 200,000 clones, around 85% appearing once. Germline assignment: CDR1 MNHEY and CDR2 SVGEGT. This CDR3 has 13 amino acids. Between the trimmed V and J ends, which lost 2 bases and 5 bases, there was a span of 9 bases. This entry is derived from a study of blood T cell repertoires in COVID-19.

Sequenced input: peripheral blood. This sequence originates from a man between 60 and 75 years old with active or convalescent COVID-19. The chain has TRBV6-2 or TRBV6-3 and TRBJ2-5; no clear D gene. The CDR3 here is CASSYQLGETQYF. The DNA of the CDR3 is TGTGCCAGCAGTTACCAGCTCGGGGAGACCCAGTACTTC.